This TCR beta chain was obtained from a study of shared clonotypes between healthy human individuals (dated by TCRdb to 2020 to 2022). In terms of the full investigation: Three men and two women, aged 18 to 49 years, made up the cohort. For each donor, three plates each were used for CD4 naive and CD4 memory, two plates were used for CD8 naive, and one plate was used for CD8 memory. The study deeply sequenced blood TCR repertoires of about 5 healthy adults to estimate repertoire size and the extent of clonotype sharing between individuals. To increase sequencing depth and limit assay-specific biases, TCR repertoire library preparation and sequencing were carried out by different laboratories using diverse techniques. Leukapheresis yielded between about 0.85 and 10 billion PBMCs per donor. Broader findings and caveats from the paper: Only blood was sampled, and tissue TCR repertoires likely differ from those in blood. Pairwise subsampling indicated that sequencing depth was expected to affect the degree of clonotype sharing among donors. Because the study included only a small number of donors, the genetic and exposure-history diversity represented was limited. When a handful of donors were compared, the shared fraction of clonotypes was about 5% for naive CD4, around 3.5% for naive CD8, 2.3% for memory CD4, and 0.35% to 0.4% for memory CD8. Rarefaction of sorted-subset datasets indicated incomplete sequencing despite the large sequencing depth. Larger estimated clonotype richness was generally found for naive subsets than for memory subsets. Compared with non-shared clonotypes, clonotypes shared by all four sorted-subset donors had higher generation probabilities.

On this clone itself: The antigen it recognizes is unknown. Qualities for individual bases were not recorded, and no much larger clone is one base off.

TCR CDR3 regions were amplified from genomic DNA by multiplex PCR using the deep immunoSEQ assay. Extracted genomic DNA from each cell subset was spread evenly across all wells of several immunoSEQ 96-well plates, with each plate serving as a replicate. For sorted subsets, approximately 210 ng of genomic DNA, equivalent to 30,000 or so T cell genomes, went into each replicate PCR. The purified libraries were quantified using a Qubit 3.0 fluorometer, sized with a Bioanalyzer 2100, and then quantified again using the KAPA Library Quantification kit. A separate single-read 150-cycle Illumina NextSeq 550 flow cell was used to sequence each immunoSEQ 96-well plate. The authors' analysis ran thus. The immunoSEQ output contained only junctional sequences without quality scores, so filtering could not match that applied to full-length reads. To assign V/J genes and CDR3, sequences were annotated against IMGT germline references using PyIR, a Python wrapper for IgBLAST v1.9. Reads with weak V/J assignments (E-value above 1e-6), missing CDR3, stop codons, out-of-frame junctions, or ambiguous translated residues were removed. A V3J clonotype was defined by an identical inferred V gene, J gene, and CDR3 amino acid sequence. Percentage overlap between repertoires was computed as shared unique clonotypes divided by the size of the smaller repertoire. Three approaches were used to assess repertoire richness: RTK rarefaction, the Chao1 estimator, and Recon v2.1 estimates of unobserved clonotypes. OLGA was used to compute generation probabilities for all TCRbeta clonotypes that the gDNA method yielded from a handful of donors. Not all clones reach the TCRdb copy of this immuneACCESS table, which keeps in-frame sequences only. Checked studies attribute under half of the gap to unresolved V genes and leave the rest unexplained. D and trimming were read from the DNA, whereas the V and J calls and clone size are those reported in that table. This sample is represented by millions of clones; roughly nine tenths of them were singletons. About 0.13% of the sample is held by the ten biggest clonotypes.

Reading from cysteine to phenylalanine, the CDR3 counts 15 amino acids. Only CDR3 DNA remains: 45 bases, in frame from the first base. Taken from the germline V gene, the CDR1 and CDR2 loops are SGDLS and YYNGEE. V and J lose 4 bases and 5 bases, and a span of 13 bases separates them. The donors were healthy, HIV-negative adults with no recently reported acute infections or vaccinations. Every donor was a Caucasian adult living in Nashville, Tennessee, USA. CD4+ T cells were enriched through magnetic negative selection, after which naive cells were positively selected on CD45RA and the remaining negative fraction served as the memory subset. After blood collection by leukapheresis, PBMCs were isolated using Ficoll-Histopaque density gradient centrifugation and then cryopreserved in the vapor phase of liquid nitrogen. Analytical flow cytometry was used to check the purity and quantity of every magnetically sorted T cell population. From each sorted fraction, genomic DNA was isolated and quantified by UV absorbance on a Nanodrop 2000c.

The V and J segments used are TRBV9 and TRBJ1-6, and perhaps TRBD1 as D gene, on 5 matching bases. Sequenced: naive CD4+ T cells sorted from blood. The cell subset or site label on this specimen signifies: CD45RA+ positively selected. The receptor was isolated from a man younger than 35 in good health. The sequence in DNA is TGTGCCAGCAGCATCGGGACGGGAAATAATTCACCCCTCCACTTT. Its amino acids are CASSIGTGNNSPLHF.